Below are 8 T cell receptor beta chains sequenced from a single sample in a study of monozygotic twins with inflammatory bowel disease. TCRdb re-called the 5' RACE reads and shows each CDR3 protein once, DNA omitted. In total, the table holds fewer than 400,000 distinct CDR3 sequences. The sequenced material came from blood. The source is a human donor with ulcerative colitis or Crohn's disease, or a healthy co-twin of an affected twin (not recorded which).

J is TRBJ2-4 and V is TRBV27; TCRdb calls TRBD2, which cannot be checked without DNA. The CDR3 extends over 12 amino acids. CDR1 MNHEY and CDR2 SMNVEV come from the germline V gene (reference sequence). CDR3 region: CASGKEGNIQYF.

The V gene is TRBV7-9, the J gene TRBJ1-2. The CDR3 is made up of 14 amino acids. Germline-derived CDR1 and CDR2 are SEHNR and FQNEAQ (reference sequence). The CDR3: CASSLAATNYGYTF.

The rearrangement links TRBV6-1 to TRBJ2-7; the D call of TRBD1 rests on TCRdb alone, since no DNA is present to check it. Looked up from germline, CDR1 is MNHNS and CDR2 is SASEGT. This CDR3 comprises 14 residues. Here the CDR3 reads CASLRQVPSYEQYF.

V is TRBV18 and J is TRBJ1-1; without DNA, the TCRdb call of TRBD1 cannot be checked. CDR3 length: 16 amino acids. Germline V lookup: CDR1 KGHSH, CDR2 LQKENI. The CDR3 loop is CASSPLVNGGGTEAFF.

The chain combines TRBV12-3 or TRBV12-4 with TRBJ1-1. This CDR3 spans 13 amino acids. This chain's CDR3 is CASSLEANTEAFF.

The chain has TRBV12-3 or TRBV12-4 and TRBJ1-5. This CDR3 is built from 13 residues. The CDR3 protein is CASSLSLTQPQHF.

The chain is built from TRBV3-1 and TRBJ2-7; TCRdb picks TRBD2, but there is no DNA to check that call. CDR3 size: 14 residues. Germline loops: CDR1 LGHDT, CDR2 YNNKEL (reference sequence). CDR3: CASSQEGRLGEQYF.

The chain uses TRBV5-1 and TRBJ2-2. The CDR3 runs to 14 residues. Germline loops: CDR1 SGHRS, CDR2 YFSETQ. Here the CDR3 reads CASSLAQGAGELFF. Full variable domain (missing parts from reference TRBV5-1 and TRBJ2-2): KAGVTQTPRYLIKTRGQQVTLSCSPISGHRSVSWYQQTPGQGLQFLFEYFSETQRNKGNFPGRFSGRQFSNSRSEMNVSTLELGDSALYLCASSLAQGAGELFFGEGSRLTVL.